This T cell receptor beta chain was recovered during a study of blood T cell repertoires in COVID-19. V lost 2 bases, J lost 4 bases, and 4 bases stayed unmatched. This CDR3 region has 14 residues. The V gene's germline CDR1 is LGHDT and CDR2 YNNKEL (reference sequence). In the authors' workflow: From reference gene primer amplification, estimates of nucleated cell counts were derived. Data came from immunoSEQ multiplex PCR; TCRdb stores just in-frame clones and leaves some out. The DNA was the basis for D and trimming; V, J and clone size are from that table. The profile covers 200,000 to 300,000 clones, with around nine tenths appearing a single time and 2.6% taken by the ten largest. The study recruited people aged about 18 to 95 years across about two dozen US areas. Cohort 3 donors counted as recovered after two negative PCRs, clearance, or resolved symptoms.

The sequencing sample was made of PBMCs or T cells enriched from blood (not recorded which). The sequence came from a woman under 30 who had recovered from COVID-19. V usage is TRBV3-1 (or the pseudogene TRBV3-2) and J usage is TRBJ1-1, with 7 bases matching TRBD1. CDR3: CASSQRDRATEAFF. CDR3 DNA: TGTGCCAGCAGCCAACGGGACAGAGCCACTGAAGCTTTCTTT.